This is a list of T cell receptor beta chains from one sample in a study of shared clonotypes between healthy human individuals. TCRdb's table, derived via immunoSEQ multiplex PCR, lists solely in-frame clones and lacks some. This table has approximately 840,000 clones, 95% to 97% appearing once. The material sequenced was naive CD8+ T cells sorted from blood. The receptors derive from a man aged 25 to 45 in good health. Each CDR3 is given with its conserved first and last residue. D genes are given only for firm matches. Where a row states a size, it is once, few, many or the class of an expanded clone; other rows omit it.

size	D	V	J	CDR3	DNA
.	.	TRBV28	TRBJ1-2	CASSLGPGLNYGYTF	TGTGCCAGCAGTTTGGGGCCGGGCCTCAACTATGGCTACACCTTC
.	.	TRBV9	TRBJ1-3	CASSEAARNTIYF	TGTGCCAGCAGCGAGGCAGCCCGAAACACCATATATTTT
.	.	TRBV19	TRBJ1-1	CASNTRENTEAFF	TGTGCCAGTAACACCAGGGAGAACACTGAAGCTTTCTTT
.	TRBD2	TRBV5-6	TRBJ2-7	CASRPWGGTYEQYF	TGTGCCAGCAGACCTTGGGGAGGGACCTACGAGCAGTACTTC
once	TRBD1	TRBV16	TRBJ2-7	CASSHRQGGYEQYF	TGTGCCAGCAGCCATCGACAGGGGGGCTACGAGCAGTACTTC
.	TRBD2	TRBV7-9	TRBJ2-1	CASTQGILGLAGVSEQFF	TGTGCCAGCACCCAAGGGATACTTGGACTAGCGGGAGTTAGTGAGCAGTTCTTC
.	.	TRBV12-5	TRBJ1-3	CASGLEGDSGGNTIYF	TGTGCTAGTGGTCTCGAGGGGGATTCTGGAGGAAACACCATATATTTT
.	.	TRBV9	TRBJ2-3	CASSLRLGRADTQYF	TGTGCCAGCAGCTTGAGACTAGGAAGGGCAGATACGCAGTATTTT
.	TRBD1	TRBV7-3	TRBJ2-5	CASSLTGGDFETQYF	TGTGCCAGCAGCTTAACAGGGGGCGATTTTGAGACCCAGTACTTC
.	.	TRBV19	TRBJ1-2	CASSPYQSGLNYGYTF	TGTGCCAGTAGTCCTTACCAAAGTGGCCTTAACTATGGCTACACCTTC
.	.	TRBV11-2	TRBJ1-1	CASSPGTANTEAFF	TGTGCCAGCAGCCCCGGGACGGCGAACACTGAAGCTTTCTTT
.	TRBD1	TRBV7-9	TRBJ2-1	CASSQNLDREEQFF	TGTGCCAGCAGCCAAAACCTAGACAGGGAGGAGCAGTTCTTC
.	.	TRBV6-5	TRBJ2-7	CASSWAGRDYEQYF	TGTGCCAGCAGTTGGGCGGGACGGGATTACGAGCAGTACTTC
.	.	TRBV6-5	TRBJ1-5	CASSLRYNQPQHF	TGTGCCAGCAGTCTCAGGTACAATCAGCCCCAGCATTTT
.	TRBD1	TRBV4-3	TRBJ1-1	CASSQDGDRDPEAFF	TGCGCCAGCAGCCAAGACGGGGACAGGGATCCTGAAGCTTTCTTT
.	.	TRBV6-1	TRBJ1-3	CASSEDLIGTFFPRYTIYF	TGTGCCAGCAGTGAAGACCTCATAGGGACATTTTTCCCTCGATACACCATATATTTT
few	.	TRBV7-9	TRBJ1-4	CASSPYGEKLFF	TGTGCCAGCAGCCCTTACGGTGAAAAACTGTTTTTT
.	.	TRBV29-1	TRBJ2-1	CSVEGPLIYNEQFF	TGCAGCGTGGAAGGACCGCTGATCTACAATGAGCAGTTCTTC
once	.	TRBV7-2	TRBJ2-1	CASSLGSNEQFF	TGTGCCAGCAGCTTAGGATCCAATGAGCAGTTCTTC
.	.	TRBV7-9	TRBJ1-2	CASSLLTTGRNGYTF	TGTGCCAGCAGCCTCCTCACGACAGGAAGGAATGGCTACACCTTC
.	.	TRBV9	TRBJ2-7	CASSLSGTPYEQYF	TGTGCCAGCAGCCTCTCCGGGACCCCCTACGAGCAGTACTTC
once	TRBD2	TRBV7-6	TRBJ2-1	CASSHPSGRVDDEQFF	TGTGCCAGCAGCCATCCTAGCGGGAGGGTTGACGATGAGCAGTTCTTC
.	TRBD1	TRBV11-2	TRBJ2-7	CASSPRDRVFEQYF	TGTGCCAGCAGCCCCCGGGACAGGGTTTTCGAGCAGTACTTC
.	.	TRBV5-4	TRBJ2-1	CASSLAIGDNEQFF	TGTGCCAGCAGCTTGGCTATCGGGGACAATGAGCAGTTCTTC
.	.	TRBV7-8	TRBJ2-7	CASSLVGGVPYEQYF	TGTGCCAGCAGCTTAGTAGGCGGGGTCCCCTACGAGCAGTACTTC
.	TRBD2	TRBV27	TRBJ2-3	CASSLSQSTSGRRSTDTQYF	TGTGCCAGCAGTTTATCCCAATCGACTAGCGGGAGGAGGAGCACAGATACGCAGTATTTT
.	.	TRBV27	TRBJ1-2	CASSFGLGRNYGYTF	TGTGCCAGCAGTTTCGGATTGGGACGAAACTATGGCTACACCTTC